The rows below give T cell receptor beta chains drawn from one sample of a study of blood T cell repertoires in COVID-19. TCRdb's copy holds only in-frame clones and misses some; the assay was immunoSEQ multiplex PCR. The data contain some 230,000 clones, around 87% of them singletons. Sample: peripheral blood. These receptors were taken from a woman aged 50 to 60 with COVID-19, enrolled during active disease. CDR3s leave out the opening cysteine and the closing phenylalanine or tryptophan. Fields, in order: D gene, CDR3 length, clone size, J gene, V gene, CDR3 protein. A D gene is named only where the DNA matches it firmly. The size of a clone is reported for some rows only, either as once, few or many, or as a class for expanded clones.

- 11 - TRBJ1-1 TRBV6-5 ASTRQRDTEAF
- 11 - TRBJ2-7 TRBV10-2 ASSGLDSYEQY
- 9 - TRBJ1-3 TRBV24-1 ATSWGDTIY
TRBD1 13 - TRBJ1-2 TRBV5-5 ASRMGTGPFNGYT
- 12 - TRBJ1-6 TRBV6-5 ASSYTGFDSPLH
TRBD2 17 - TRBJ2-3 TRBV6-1 ASSERTSGGASVTDTQY
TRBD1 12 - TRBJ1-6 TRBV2 ASSAGTGTKPLH
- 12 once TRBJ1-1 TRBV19 ASKTGVMNTEAF
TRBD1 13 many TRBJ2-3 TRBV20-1 SASPGTGIEDTQY
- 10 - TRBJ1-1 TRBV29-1 SVNRAGTEAF
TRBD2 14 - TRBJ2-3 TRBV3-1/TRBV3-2 ASSRPLAGGSPTQY
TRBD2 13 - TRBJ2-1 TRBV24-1 ATSDFGLARNEQF
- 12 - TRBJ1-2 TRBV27 ASSLSVAFYGYT
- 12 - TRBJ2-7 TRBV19 ASSIGTSAGEQY
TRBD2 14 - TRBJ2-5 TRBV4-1 ASSQTIAGAGETQY
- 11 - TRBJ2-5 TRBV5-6 ASSFGGKGTQY
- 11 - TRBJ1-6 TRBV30 ALSEGGNSPLH
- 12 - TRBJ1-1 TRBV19 ASSTLAESTEAF
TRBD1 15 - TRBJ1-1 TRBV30 AWSGGGQGMRNTEAF
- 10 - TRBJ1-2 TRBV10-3 ATWEGIYGYT
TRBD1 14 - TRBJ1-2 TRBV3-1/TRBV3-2 ASSRVNRGLGYGYT
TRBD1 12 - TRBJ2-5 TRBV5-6 ASTGTGGWETQY
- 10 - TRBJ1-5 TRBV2 ASSDSLQPQH
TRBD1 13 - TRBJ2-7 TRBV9 ASSVDQGALGEQY
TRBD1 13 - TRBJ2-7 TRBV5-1 ASSWGDRGRYEQY
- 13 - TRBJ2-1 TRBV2 ASSTTQNTYNEQF
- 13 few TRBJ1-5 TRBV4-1 ASSQDVSRNQPQH
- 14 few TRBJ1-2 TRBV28 ASSPTRYGDGYGYT
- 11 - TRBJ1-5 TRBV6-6 ASSPFPTQPQH
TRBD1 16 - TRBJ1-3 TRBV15 ATSTGQGARGSGNTIY
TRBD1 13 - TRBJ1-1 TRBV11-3 ASSLAQGVLTEAF
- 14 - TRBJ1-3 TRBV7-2 ASSLAWGGTGNTIY
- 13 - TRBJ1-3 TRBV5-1 ASSSGPISANTIY
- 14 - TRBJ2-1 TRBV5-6 ASSSWGVGVLNEQF
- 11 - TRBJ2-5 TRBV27 ASSLRTEETQY
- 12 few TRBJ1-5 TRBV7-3 ASSLGGGNQPQH
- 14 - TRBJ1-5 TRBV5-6 ASSLARTVSNQPQH
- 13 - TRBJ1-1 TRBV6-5 ASSYAGSYSTEAF
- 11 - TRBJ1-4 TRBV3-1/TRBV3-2 AGSTRGRQKLF
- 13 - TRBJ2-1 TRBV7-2 ATFNPPGTSNEQF
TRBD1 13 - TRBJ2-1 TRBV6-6 ASRNRDRGHNEQF
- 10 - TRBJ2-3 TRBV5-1 ASSRVADTQY
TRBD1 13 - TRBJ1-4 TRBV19 ASSLTGTGDEKLF
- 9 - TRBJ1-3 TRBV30 AWSSGDTIY